This TCR beta chain was recorded in a study of T cell responses to AZD1222 COVID-19 vaccine. Study-wide background: Pooling covered second doses at about 4 or about 12 weeks. Regarding the study as a whole: Just a handful of AZD1222 recipients tested seropositive at baseline. Per reports, nearly half of all spike-specific TCRs target regions that are unmutated in variants. Increases in Spike-specific TCR breadth and depth were seen after two AZD1222 doses.

Looked up from germline, CDR1 is SGDLS and CDR2 is YYNGEE. This CDR3 is built from 15 residues. The V end was cut by 4 bases, the J end by 0 bases, with 13 bases between. TCRdb's table, derived via immunoSEQ multiplex PCR, lists solely in-frame clones and lacks some. The sample lists tens of thousands of clones, roughly 90% occurring once. For this clone: Its target is not known.

The chain joins TRBV9 to TRBJ1-2; a weak D match, TRBD1 (5 bases). This specimen was peripheral blood, taken on day 0 of AZD1222 vaccination. This receptor was identified in an adult in good health. CDR3 sequence (DNA): TGTGCCAGCAGCTCCTCAGGGATAGCTAACTATGGCTACACCTTC. Protein: CASSSSGIANYGYTF.